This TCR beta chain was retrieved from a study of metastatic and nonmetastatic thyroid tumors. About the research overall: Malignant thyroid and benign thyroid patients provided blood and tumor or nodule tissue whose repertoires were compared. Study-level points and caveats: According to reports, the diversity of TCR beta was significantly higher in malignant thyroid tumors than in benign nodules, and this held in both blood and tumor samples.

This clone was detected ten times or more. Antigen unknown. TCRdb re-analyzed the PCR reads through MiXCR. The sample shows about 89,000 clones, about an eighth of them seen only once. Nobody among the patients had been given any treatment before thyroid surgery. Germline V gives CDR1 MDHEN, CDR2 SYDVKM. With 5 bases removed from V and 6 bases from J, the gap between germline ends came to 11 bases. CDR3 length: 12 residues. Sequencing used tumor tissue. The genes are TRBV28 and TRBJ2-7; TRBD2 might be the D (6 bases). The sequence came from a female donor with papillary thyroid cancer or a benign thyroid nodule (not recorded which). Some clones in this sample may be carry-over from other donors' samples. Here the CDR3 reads CASSPVGGEQYF. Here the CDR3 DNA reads TGTGCCAGCAGTCCAGTGGGGGGCGAGCAGTACTTC.